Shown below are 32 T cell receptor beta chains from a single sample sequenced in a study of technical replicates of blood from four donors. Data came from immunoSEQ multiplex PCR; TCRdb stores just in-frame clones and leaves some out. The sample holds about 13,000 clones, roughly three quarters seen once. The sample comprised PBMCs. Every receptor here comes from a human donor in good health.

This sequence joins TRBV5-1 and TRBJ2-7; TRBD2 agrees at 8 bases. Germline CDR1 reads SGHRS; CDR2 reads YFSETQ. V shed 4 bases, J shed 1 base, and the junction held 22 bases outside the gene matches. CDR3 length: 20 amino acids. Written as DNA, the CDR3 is TGCGCCAGCAGCCCGCGGCCTAGCGGGTCCCTAGGAAGAGGATCCTACGAGCAGTACTTC. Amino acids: CASSPRPSGSLGRGSYEQYF.

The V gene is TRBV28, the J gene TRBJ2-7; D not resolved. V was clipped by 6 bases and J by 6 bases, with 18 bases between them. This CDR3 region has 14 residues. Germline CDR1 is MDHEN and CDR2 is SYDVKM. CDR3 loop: CASRTYSALVEQYF. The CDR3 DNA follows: TGTGCCAGCAGAACCTATTCAGCGCTAGTCGAGCAGTACTTC.

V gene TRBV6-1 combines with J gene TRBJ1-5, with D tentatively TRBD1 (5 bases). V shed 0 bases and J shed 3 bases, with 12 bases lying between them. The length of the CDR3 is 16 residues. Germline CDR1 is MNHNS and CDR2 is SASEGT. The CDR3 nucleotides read TGTGCCAGCAGTGAAGCGCAAGGGGCGAACAATCAGCCCCAGCATTTT. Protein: CASSEAQGANNQPQHF.

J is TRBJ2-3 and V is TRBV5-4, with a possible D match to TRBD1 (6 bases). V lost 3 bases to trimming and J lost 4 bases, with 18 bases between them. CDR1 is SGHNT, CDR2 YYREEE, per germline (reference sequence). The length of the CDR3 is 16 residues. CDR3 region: CASSSPGRKGADTQYF. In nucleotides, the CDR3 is TGTGCCAGCAGCTCCCCGGGGCGGAAGGGGGCAGATACGCAGTATTTT.

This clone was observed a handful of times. CDR3 DNA: TGTGCCAGTAGTATATCCAGGGGTGATGAAAAACTGTTTTTT. This sequence encodes CASSISRGDEKLFF. This rearrangement joins TRBV19 to TRBJ1-4, with D possibly TRBD1 on 6 matching bases. This CDR3 contains 14 residues. Germline V gene data show CDR1 as LNHDA and CDR2 as SQIVND (reference sequence). V was trimmed by 2 bases and J by 6 bases, leaving 10 bases between them.

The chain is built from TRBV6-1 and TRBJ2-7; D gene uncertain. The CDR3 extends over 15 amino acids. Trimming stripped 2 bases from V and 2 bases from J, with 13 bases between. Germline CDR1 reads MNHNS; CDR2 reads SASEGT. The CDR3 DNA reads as TGTGCCAGCAGTGAAATCCCGACACTGGCCTACGAGCAGTACTTC. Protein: CASSEIPTLAYEQYF.

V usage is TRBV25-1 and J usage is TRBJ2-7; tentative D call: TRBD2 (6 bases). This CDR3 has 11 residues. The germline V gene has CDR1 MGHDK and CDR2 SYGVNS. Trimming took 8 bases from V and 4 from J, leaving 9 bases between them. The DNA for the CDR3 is TGTGCCAGCGATAGCGGTTACGAGCAGTACTTC. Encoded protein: CASDSGYEQYF.

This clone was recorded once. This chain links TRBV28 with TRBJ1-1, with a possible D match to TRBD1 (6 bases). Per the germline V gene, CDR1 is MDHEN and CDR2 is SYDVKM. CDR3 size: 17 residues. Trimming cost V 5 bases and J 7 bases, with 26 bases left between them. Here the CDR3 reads CASSRGGRGGGSREAFF. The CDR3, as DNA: TGTGCCAGCAGTCGAGGGGGACGAGGGGGGGGAAGCCGTGAAGCTTTCTTT.

CDR3 region: CASSSQGGTGELFF. The DNA for the CDR3 is TGTGCCAGTAGTAGCCAGGGAGGCACCGGGGAGCTGTTTTTT. The rearrangement joins TRBV19 to TRBJ2-2; D possibly corresponds to TRBD2 (6 bases). CDR3 size: 14 residues. V lost 4 bases to trimming and J lost 4 bases, with 10 bases between them. From germline, CDR1 is LNHDA and CDR2 SQIVND (reference sequence).

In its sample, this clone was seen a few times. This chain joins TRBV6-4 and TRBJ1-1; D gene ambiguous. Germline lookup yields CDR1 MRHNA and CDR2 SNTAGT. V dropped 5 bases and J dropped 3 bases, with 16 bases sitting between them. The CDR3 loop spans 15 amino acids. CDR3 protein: CASSYPGYEDTEAFF. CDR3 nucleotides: TGTGCCAGCAGTTACCCGGGATACGAGGACACTGAAGCTTTCTTT.

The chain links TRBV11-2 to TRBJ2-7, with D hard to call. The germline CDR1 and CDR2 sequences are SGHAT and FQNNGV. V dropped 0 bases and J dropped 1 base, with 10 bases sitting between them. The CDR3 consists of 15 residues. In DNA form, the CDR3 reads TGTGCCAGCAGCTTAGATCTTGGCAGTTCCTACGAGCAGTACTTC. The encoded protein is CASSLDLGSSYEQYF.

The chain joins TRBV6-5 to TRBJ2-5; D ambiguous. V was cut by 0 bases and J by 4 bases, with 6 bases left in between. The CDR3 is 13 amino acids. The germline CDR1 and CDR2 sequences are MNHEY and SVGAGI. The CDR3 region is CASSYSFLETQYF. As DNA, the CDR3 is TGTGCCAGCAGTTACTCTTTCTTAGAGACCCAGTACTTC.

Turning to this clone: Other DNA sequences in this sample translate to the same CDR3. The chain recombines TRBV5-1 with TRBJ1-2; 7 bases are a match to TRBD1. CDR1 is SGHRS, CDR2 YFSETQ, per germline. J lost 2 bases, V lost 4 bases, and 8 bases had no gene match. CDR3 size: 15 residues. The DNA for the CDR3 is TGCGCCAGCAGCGAAGACAGGGAGCTGAACTATGGCTACACCTTC. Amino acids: CASSEDRELNYGYTF.

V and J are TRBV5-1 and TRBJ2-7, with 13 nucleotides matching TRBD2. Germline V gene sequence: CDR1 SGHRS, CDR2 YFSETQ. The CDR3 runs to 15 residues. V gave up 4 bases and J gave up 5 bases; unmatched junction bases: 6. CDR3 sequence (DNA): TGCGCCAGCAGCCCCGGGACTAGCGGGATCGACGAGCAGTACTTC. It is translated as CASSPGTSGIDEQYF.

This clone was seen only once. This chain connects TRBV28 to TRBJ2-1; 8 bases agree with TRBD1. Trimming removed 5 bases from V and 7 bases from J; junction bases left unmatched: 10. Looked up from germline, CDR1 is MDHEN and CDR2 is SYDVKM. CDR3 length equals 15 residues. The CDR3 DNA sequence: TGTGCCAGCAGTACCCCCGGGACAGGATATAATGAGCAGTTCTTC. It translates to CASSTPGTGYNEQFF. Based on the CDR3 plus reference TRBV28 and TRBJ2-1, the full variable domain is DVKVTQSSRYLVKRTGEKVFLECVQDMDHENMFWYRQDPGLGLRLIYFSYDVKMKEKGDIPEGYSVSREKKERFSLILESASTNQTSMYLCASSTPGTGYNEQFFGPGTRLTVL.

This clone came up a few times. CDR3 DNA sequence: TGCGCCAGCAGCTTGTCTCTGAACACTGAAGCTTTCTTT. The encoded protein is CASSLSLNTEAFF. V is TRBV5-1 and J is TRBJ1-1; D gene unclear. The germline V and J ends were trimmed by 1 base and 0 bases, with 4 bases remaining between them. The CDR3 is made up of 13 amino acids. Germline loops: CDR1 SGHRS, CDR2 YFSETQ. The full variable domain, rest sourced from reference TRBV5-1 and TRBJ1-1, is KAGVTQTPRYLIKTRGQQVTLSCSPISGHRSVSWYQQTPGQGLQFLFEYFSETQRNKGNFPGRFSGRQFSNSRSEMNVSTLELGDSALYLCASSLSLNTEAFFGQGTRLTVV.

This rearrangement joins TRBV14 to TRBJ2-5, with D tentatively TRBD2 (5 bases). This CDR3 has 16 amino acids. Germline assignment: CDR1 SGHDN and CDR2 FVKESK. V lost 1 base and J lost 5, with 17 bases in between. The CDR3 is CASSQGAGTISETQYF. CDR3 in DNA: TGTGCCAGCAGCCAAGGCGCGGGTACGATTTCGGAGACCCAGTACTTC.

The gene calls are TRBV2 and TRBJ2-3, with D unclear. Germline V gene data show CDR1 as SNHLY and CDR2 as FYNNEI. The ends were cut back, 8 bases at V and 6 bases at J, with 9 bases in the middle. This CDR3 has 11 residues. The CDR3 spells CASGFQDTQYF. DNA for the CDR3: TGTGCCAGCGGCTTTCAGGATACGCAGTATTTT.

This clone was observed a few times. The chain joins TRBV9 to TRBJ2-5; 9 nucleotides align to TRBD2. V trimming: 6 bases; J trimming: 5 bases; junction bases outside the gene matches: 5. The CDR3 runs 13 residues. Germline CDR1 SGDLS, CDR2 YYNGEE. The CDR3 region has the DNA TGTGCCAGCAATAGCGGGAGCTGGGAGACCCAGTACTTC. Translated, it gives CASNSGSWETQYF.

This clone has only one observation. The chain's CDR3 is CASSLGLAGGDLLVGTQYF. Here the CDR3 DNA reads TGTGCCAGCAGCTTAGGGTTGGCAGGGGGCGACCTGCTAGTGGGTACGCAGTATTTT. The chain carries TRBV7-9 and TRBJ2-3, with 8 bases fitting TRBD1. CDR3 length equals 19 residues. Germline CDR1 is SEHNR and CDR2 is FQNEAQ (reference sequence). V lost 1 base and J lost 8; bases outside the gene matches: 20.

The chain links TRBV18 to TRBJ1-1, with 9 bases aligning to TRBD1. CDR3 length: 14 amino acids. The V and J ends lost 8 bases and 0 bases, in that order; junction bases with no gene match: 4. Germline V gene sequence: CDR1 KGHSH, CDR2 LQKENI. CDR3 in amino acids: CASEQGALNTEAFF. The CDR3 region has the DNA TGTGCCAGCGAACAGGGGGCCCTGAACACTGAAGCTTTCTTT.

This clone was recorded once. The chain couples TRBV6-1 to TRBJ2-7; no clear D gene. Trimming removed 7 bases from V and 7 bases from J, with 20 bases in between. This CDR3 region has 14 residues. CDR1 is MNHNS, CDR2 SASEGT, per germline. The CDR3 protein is CASKYSSALQEQYF. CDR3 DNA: TGTGCCAGCAAATACTCTAGTGCCCTTCAGGAGCAGTACTTC.

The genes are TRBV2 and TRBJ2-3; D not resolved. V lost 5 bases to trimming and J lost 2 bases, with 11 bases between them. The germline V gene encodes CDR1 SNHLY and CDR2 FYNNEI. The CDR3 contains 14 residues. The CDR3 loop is CASSQVLHTDTQYF. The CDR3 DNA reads TGTGCCAGCAGTCAAGTACTTCACACAGATACGCAGTATTTT.

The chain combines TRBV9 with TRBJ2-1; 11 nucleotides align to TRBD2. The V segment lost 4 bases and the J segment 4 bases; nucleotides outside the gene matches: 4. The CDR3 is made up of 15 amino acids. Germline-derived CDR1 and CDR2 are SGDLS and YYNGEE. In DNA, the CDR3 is TGTGCCAGCAGCCTGACTAGCGGGATTTACAATGAGCAGTTCTTC. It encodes CASSLTSGIYNEQFF.

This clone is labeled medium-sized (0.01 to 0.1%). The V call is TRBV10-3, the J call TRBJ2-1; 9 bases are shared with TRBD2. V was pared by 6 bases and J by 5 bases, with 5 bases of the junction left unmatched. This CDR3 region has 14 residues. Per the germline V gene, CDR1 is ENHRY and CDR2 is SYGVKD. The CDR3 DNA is TGTGCCATCAGAGATAGCGGGGGAGACAATGAGCAGTTCTTC. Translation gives CAIRDSGGDNEQFF.

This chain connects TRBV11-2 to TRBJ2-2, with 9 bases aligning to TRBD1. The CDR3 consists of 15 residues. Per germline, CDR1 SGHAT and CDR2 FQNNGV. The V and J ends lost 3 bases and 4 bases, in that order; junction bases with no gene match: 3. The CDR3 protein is CASSLVTGGTGELFF. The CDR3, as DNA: TGTGCCAGCAGCTTGGTGACAGGGGGCACCGGGGAGCTGTTTTTT.

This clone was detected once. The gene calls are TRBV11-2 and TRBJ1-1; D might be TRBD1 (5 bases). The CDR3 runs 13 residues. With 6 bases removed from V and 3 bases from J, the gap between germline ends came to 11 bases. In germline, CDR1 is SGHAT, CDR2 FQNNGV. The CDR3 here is CASSRGGDTEAFF. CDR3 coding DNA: TGTGCCAGCAGTAGGGGAGGGGACACTGAAGCTTTCTTT.

The CDR3 DNA sequence: TGTGCCAGCAGTTTGGGCGGGAGGGACGGAGGAAACATTCAGTACTTC. It is translated as CASSLGGRDGGNIQYF. The V and J genes are TRBV27 and TRBJ2-4; 9 bases fit TRBD2. Unmatched junction bases numbered 9, after V lost 3 bases and J lost 6 bases. The germline V gene has CDR1 MNHEY and CDR2 SMNVEV (reference sequence). The CDR3 length is 16 residues.

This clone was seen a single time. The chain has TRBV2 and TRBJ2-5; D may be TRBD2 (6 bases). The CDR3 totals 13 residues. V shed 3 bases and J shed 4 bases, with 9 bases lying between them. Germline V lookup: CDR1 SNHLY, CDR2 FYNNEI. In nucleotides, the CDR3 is TGTGCCAGCAGTGACAACGGGGGAGAGACCCAGTACTTC. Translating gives CASSDNGGETQYF.

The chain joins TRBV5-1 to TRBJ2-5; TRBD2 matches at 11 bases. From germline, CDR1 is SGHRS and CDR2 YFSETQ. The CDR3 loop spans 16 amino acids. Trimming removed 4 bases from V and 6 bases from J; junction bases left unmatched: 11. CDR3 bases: TGCGCCAGCAGCAGAATAGCGGGAGGGCCGGAGAAGACCCAGTACTTC. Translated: CASSRIAGGPEKTQYF.

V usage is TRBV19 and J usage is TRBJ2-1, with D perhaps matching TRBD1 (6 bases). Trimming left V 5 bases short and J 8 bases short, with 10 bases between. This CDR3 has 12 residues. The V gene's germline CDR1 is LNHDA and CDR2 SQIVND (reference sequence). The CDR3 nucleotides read TGTGCCAGTAGTCCACAGGGCGATGAGCAGTTCTTC. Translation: CASSPQGDEQFF.

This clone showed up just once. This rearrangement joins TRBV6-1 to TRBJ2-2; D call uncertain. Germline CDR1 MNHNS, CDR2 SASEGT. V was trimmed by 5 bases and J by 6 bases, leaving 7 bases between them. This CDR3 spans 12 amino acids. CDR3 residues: CASSTDAGELFF. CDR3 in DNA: TGTGCCAGCAGTACAGACGCCGGGGAGCTGTTTTTT.